Following are 31 T cell receptor beta chains from one sample sequenced in a study of shared clonotypes between healthy human individuals. Sequencing used immunoSEQ multiplex PCR; TCRdb keeps in-frame clones, though not all of them. The sample has more than 2,000,000 clones; around nine tenths are singletons. Sequenced material: naive CD4+ T cells sorted from blood. This sample's subset: CD45RA+ positively selected. All receptors derive from a man aged 18 to 30 in good health.

This chain links TRBV18 with TRBJ2-1, with 9 bases aligning to TRBD2. CDR1 KGHSH and CDR2 LQKENI come from the germline V gene. The CDR3 is made up of 15 amino acids. V lost 3 bases and J lost 10; bases outside the gene matches: 10. Written as DNA, the CDR3 is TGTGCCAGCTCACCGGGCGGGGGGGCATTACAGGAGCAGTTCTTC. Its translation is CASSPGGGALQEQFF.

As concerns this clone: The same CDR3 arises from other DNA sequences in this sample as well. CDR3 region: CASSEGQGLGYTF. CDR3 nucleotide sequence: TGTGCCAGCAGTGAAGGACAGGGGCTTGGCTACACCTTC. The chain links TRBV25-1 to TRBJ1-2, with TRBD1 matching 9 bases. Germline V gene lookup returns CDR1 MGHDK and CDR2 SYGVNS. CDR3 length equals 13 residues. After removal of 2 bases from V and 7 bases from J, the junction contained 2 bases not matched to a gene.

The genes are TRBV18 and TRBJ2-7; D may be TRBD2 (6 bases). Germline V lookup: CDR1 KGHSH, CDR2 LQKENI. Trimming pared 2 bases from V and 5 bases from J, leaving 16 bases between. This CDR3 region has 15 residues. Here the CDR3 DNA reads TGTGCCAGCTCACCAGTTGTGATGTCGGGAGACGAGCAGTACTTC. It is translated as CASSPVVMSGDEQYF.

As concerns this clone: Other DNA sequences in the same sample also yield this CDR3. In DNA, the CDR3 is TGTGCCAGTAGTATACCTGGCGGGGGCTATGGCTACACCTTC. As protein: CASSIPGGGYGYTF. The chain employs TRBV19 and TRBJ1-2, with D perhaps TRBD1 (5 bases). The V end lost 2 bases, the J end lost 4 bases, and 11 bases lay between the germline ends. The CDR3 sequence is 14 residues long. The germline V gene has CDR1 LNHDA and CDR2 SQIVND (reference sequence).

The chain is built from TRBV29-1 and TRBJ2-5; weak D call: TRBD2 (5 bases). Trimming removed 4 bases from V and 1 base from J, with 7 bases in between. This CDR3 comprises 12 residues. Germline values: CDR1 SQVTM, CDR2 ANQGSEA. This chain's CDR3 is CSVALAQETQYF. The CDR3 region has the DNA TGCAGCGTTGCTCTAGCCCAAGAGACCCAGTACTTC.

The chain has TRBV30 and TRBJ2-7, with TRBD2 matching over 7 bases. J lost 6 bases, V lost 0 bases, and 8 bases had no gene match. The germline V gene has CDR1 GTSNPN and CDR2 SVGIG (reference sequence). The CDR3 extends over 14 amino acids. CDR3 nucleotides: TGTGCCTGGAGTGTACTGGCAGGGAGGGGCGAGCAGTACTTC. Amino acids: CAWSVLAGRGEQYF.

This rearrangement joins TRBV5-1 to TRBJ2-5, with 11 bases lining up with TRBD2. V lost 4 bases and J lost 5; bases outside the gene matches: 10. The CDR3 has 16 residues. CDR1 SGHRS and CDR2 YFSETQ come from the germline V gene. CDR3 DNA sequence: TGCGCCAGCAGCCCTACTAGCGGGAGCGTCGGGGAGACCCAGTACTTC. This encodes CASSPTSGSVGETQYF.

V gene TRBV7-8 combines with J gene TRBJ1-1; maybe TRBD1 (5 bases). V was shortened by 5 bases and J by 4 bases, with 14 bases between the two germline ends. The CDR3 runs 14 residues. Germline CDR1 reads SGHVS; CDR2 reads FQNEAQ. CDR3 in amino acids: CASSLYSGATEAFF. The CDR3 DNA reads TGTGCCAGCAGCCTATACTCCGGGGCCACTGAAGCTTTCTTT.

The chain carries TRBV6-5 and TRBJ2-7; 7 bases are a match to TRBD1. CDR3 length: 13 amino acids. J gave up 8 bases and V 4 bases, and 8 bases lay outside the gene matches. Per the germline V gene, CDR1 is MNHEY and CDR2 is SVGAGI. DNA for the CDR3: TGTGCCAGCAGTTCCGCGGACAGGCGAAAGCAGTACTTC. Protein: CASSSADRRKQYF.

The genes are TRBV28 and TRBJ1-2, with 10 bases matching TRBD1. Germline lookup yields CDR1 MDHEN and CDR2 SYDVKM. This CDR3 contains 15 residues. Losses at the gene ends were 3 bases for V and 5 bases for J; bases not matched to a gene: 6. CDR3 coding DNA: TGTGCCAGCAGTTTTTCCGACAGGGGGCTGTATGGCTACACCTTC. Translation gives CASSFSDRGLYGYTF.

This clone showed up just once. V gene TRBV10-1 combines with J gene TRBJ2-3; D unresolved. The CDR3 is made up of 16 amino acids. In germline, CDR1 is WNHNN, CDR2 SYGVQD (reference sequence). Trimming removed 2 bases at V and 1 base at J, with 13 bases between. The DNA for the CDR3 is TGCGCCAGCAGTGAGCGGACCATTCGTGGCACAGATACGCAGTATTTT. Translation gives CASSERTIRGTDTQYF.

The genes are TRBV18 and TRBJ2-7; TRBD2 is a possible D gene (6 bases). The CDR3 contains 15 residues. V dropped 5 bases and J dropped 1 base, with 15 bases sitting between them. The germline V gene has CDR1 KGHSH and CDR2 LQKENI. CDR3 coding DNA: TGTGCCAGCTCATCGAATAGCGGTCTATCCTACGAGCAGTACTTC. This encodes CASSSNSGLSYEQYF.

The CDR3 DNA sequence: TGTGCCAGCAGCCGGGACTTAGGTATCTACGAGCAGTACTTC. This gives the protein CASSRDLGIYEQYF. The J gene is TRBJ2-7, the V gene TRBV27; maybe TRBD2 (6 bases). The CDR3 has 14 amino acids. Deletions cut 6 bases from V and 3 bases from J, with 15 bases between. Looked up from germline, CDR1 is MNHEY and CDR2 is SMNVEV (reference sequence).

This sequence joins TRBV9 and TRBJ1-2; the D is unclear. V was cut by 0 bases and J by 0 bases, with 9 bases left in between. CDR1 is SGDLS and CDR2 is YYNGEE in the germline V gene. The CDR3 loop spans 15 amino acids. The CDR3 protein is CASSVAESPNYGYTF. CDR3 sequence (DNA): TGTGCCAGCAGCGTAGCAGAGAGCCCTAACTATGGCTACACCTTC.

CDR3: CASSPTRGFYNEQFF. Here the CDR3 DNA reads TGTGCCAGCAGCCCCACACGGGGCTTTTACAATGAGCAGTTCTTC. The V call is TRBV13, the J call TRBJ2-1, with D perhaps assigned TRBD1 or TRBD2 (5 bases each). V was clipped by 5 bases and J by 4 bases, with 15 bases between them. CDR1 and CDR2 from the germline V gene are PRHDT and FYEKMQ (reference sequence). This CDR3 is 15 amino acids long.

The chain has TRBV10-1 and TRBJ2-7; 13 positions agree with TRBD2. J lost 5 bases, V lost 7 bases, and 2 bases had no gene match. From germline, CDR1 is WNHNN and CDR2 SYGVQD (reference sequence). This CDR3 spans 13 amino acids. CDR3 nucleotides: TGCGCCAGCACACTAGCGGGAGGGAACGAGCAGTACTTC. It translates to CASTLAGGNEQYF.

This rearrangement joins TRBV7-9 to TRBJ1-2; D remains unclear. Looked up from germline, CDR1 is SEHNR and CDR2 is FQNEAQ (reference sequence). V lost 5 bases and J lost 7, with 11 bases in between. This CDR3 has 12 residues. For the CDR3, the DNA is TGTGCCAGCAGCCCGAGCGGTGGTGGCTACACCTTC. Translated, it gives CASSPSGGGYTF.

This clone is a singleton in its sample. This chain joins TRBV5-6 and TRBJ2-5; D is uncertain. This CDR3 contains 13 residues. Trimming left V 2 bases short and J 4 bases short, with 9 bases between. The germline V gene encodes CDR1 SGHDT and CDR2 YYEEEE. The CDR3 reads CASSLMDGETQYF. The CDR3 DNA follows: TGTGCCAGCAGCTTAATGGATGGAGAGACCCAGTACTTC.

This chain connects TRBV2 to TRBJ2-7; D not certain. This CDR3 has 16 residues. CDR1 SNHLY and CDR2 FYNNEI come from the germline V gene. Trimming removed 2 bases at V and 2 bases at J, with 16 bases between. The CDR3 loop is CASSEIVGSTTYEQYF. CDR3 bases: TGTGCCAGCAGTGAAATCGTAGGCAGTACAACCTACGAGCAGTACTTC.

The chain joins TRBV9 to TRBJ2-3; 7 bases are a match to TRBD2. Looked up from germline, CDR1 is SGDLS and CDR2 is YYNGEE. The CDR3 contains 15 residues. V lost 0 bases and J lost 4; bases outside the gene matches: 5. CDR3 sequence (DNA): TGTGCCAGCAGCGTAGAAGCCGGGGGGTCAGATACGCAGTATTTT. Translation gives CASSVEAGGSDTQYF.

Only a few counts were recorded for this clone. V is TRBV7-8 and J is TRBJ1-6; no definite D call. Trimming removed 5 bases at V and 13 bases at J, with 12 bases between. This CDR3 is built from 12 residues. Germline V gene lookup returns CDR1 SGHVS and CDR2 FQNEAQ. The CDR3 region is CASSPDSSPLHF. The CDR3 region has the DNA TGTGCCAGCAGCCCGGACTCTAGTCCCCTCCACTTT.

This rearrangement joins TRBV19 to TRBJ2-5; a weak D match, TRBD2 (5 bases). There are 17 residues in the CDR3. V gave up 3 bases and J gave up 3 bases, with 20 bases separating them. Germline CDR1 and CDR2: LNHDA and SQIVND (reference sequence). CDR3 nucleotides: TGTGCCAGTAGTATGTTGGGTGGGAGTGGGTCAGAAGAGACCCAGTACTTC. Its protein is CASSMLGGSGSEETQYF.

V gene TRBV6-1 combines with J gene TRBJ2-5; tentatively, D is TRBD2 (5 bases). Germline values: CDR1 MNHNS, CDR2 SASEGT. This CDR3 comprises 13 residues. V was trimmed by 7 bases and J by 4 bases, leaving 13 bases between them. This CDR3 is CASTGLGRETQYF. The CDR3 nucleotides are TGTGCCAGCACTGGACTGGGTCGAGAGACCCAGTACTTC.

This rearrangement joins TRBV11-2 to TRBJ2-7; TRBD2 agrees at 11 bases. Germline CDR1 reads SGHAT; CDR2 reads FQNNGV. J was trimmed by 6 bases and V by 2 bases; bases with no gene match: 3. The CDR3 sequence is 14 residues long. CDR3 in amino acids: CASSLILAGGEQYF. CDR3 coding DNA: TGTGCCAGCAGCTTAATCCTAGCGGGAGGCGAGCAGTACTTC.

This clone was recorded once. The genes are TRBV2 and TRBJ2-1; D is unclear. The V gene lost 2 bases and the J gene lost 6 bases, with 8 bases spanning the gap. Germline V gene lookup returns CDR1 SNHLY and CDR2 FYNNEI. The CDR3 has 13 residues. The CDR3 DNA sequence: TGTGCCAGCAGTGAACTCGGGCTCAATGAGCAGTTCTTC. It encodes CASSELGLNEQFF.

The rearrangement links TRBV5-1 to TRBJ2-1; D unclear. The V and J ends lost 1 base and 5 bases respectively, with 10 bases between them. Germline loops: CDR1 SGHRS, CDR2 YFSETQ. CDR3 length equals 14 residues. Written as DNA, the CDR3 is TGCGCCAGCAGCTTGTCCCCCCCTGACAATGAGCAGTTCTTC. Translation gives CASSLSPPDNEQFF.

J is TRBJ1-4 and V is TRBV5-3; D is perhaps TRBD1 (5 bases). TRBV5-3 is an ORF; its function is uncertain. Trimming left V 0 bases short and J 3 bases short, with 15 bases between. CDR3 length equals 17 residues. The CDR3, as DNA: TGTGCCAGAAGCTTGGCCGGGAAAGGGGCGGCTAATGAAAAACTGTTTTTT. Translating gives CARSLAGKGAANEKLFF.

This clone has only a few counts. At the DNA level, this CDR3 is encoded by other sequences in the same sample as well. The chain has TRBV6-1 and TRBJ1-5; the D is unclear. CDR1 MNHNS and CDR2 SASEGT come from the germline V gene. This CDR3 has 13 amino acids. V was shortened by 3 bases and J by 4 bases, with 7 bases between the two germline ends. CDR3 loop: CASSEIGNQPQHF. For the CDR3, the DNA is TGTGCCAGCAGTGAGATCGGTAATCAGCCCCAGCATTTT.

This chain uses TRBV19 with TRBJ2-2; 10 bases are a match to TRBD2. This CDR3 is 17 amino acids long. With V trimmed by 6 bases and J by 9 bases, 16 bases remained unmatched. CDR1 is LNHDA and CDR2 is SQIVND in the germline V gene (reference sequence). CDR3 in amino acids: CASSLPLAGVKQRELFF. In DNA, the CDR3 is TGTGCCAGTAGCCTTCCGCTAGCGGGAGTAAAGCAGAGGGAGCTGTTTTTT. Based on the CDR3 plus reference TRBV19 and TRBJ2-2, the full variable domain is DGGITQSPKYLFRKEGQNVTLSCEQNLNHDAMYWYRQDPGQGLRLIYYSQIVNDFQKGDIAEGYSVSREKKESFPLTVTSAQKNPTAFYLCASSLPLAGVKQRELFFGEGSRLTVL.

V is TRBV6-1 and J is TRBJ2-5, with D possibly called TRBD1 or TRBD2 (5 bases each). Per the germline V gene, CDR1 is MNHNS and CDR2 is SASEGT. V was trimmed by 5 bases and J by 5 bases, leaving 18 bases between them. The CDR3 extends over 15 amino acids. The DNA of the CDR3 is TGTGCCAGCAGTTTAATCAACCTAGGGGAGGAGACCCAGTACTTC. Translated, it gives CASSLINLGEETQYF.

This sequence joins TRBV10-3 and TRBJ1-5; 7 bases fit TRBD1. J was trimmed by 3 bases and V by 2 bases; bases with no gene match: 4. Germline V lookup: CDR1 ENHRY, CDR2 SYGVKD. CDR3 length equals 15 residues. The CDR3 coding sequence is TGTGCCATCAGTGAGGGGGGACAGCCCAATCAGCCCCAGCATTTT. As protein: CAISEGGQPNQPQHF.